The entry that follows covers one T cell receptor (beta chain) sequence. Its antigen is not identified. Method: immunoSEQ multiplex PCR; TCRdb's copy keeps in-frame clones and lacks some. Found here are some 120,000 clones, approximately 80% of them singletons; the top ten hold around 3%. As for time point: baseline pretreatment blood. Treatment in this sample: 15 Gy SBRT to primary tumor, nephrectomy 4 weeks later. The patient's renal cell carcinoma had clear cell pathology. J lost 7 bases, V lost 1 base, and 2 bases had no gene match. The CDR3 has 14 amino acids. Germline V gives CDR1 SGHRS, CDR2 YFSETQ. This sample stems from a study of radiation and T cells in renal cell carcinoma. Findings and caveats of the study: Without pretreatment biopsies, baseline tumor clonotype presence was undetermined. From baseline, blood top tumor clonotypes peaked at 2 weeks post-radiation.

The origin of this receptor is a woman aged 60-70 years with renal cell carcinoma. This chain joins TRBV5-1 and TRBJ1-4, with 9 bases matching TRBD1. This material consisted of blood, taken from a patient whose treatment included radiotherapy and nephrectomy. CDR3 nucleotides: TGCGCCAGCAGCTTGCTGGGACAGGGTGAAAAACTGTTTTTT. Translation gives CASSLLGQGEKLFF.